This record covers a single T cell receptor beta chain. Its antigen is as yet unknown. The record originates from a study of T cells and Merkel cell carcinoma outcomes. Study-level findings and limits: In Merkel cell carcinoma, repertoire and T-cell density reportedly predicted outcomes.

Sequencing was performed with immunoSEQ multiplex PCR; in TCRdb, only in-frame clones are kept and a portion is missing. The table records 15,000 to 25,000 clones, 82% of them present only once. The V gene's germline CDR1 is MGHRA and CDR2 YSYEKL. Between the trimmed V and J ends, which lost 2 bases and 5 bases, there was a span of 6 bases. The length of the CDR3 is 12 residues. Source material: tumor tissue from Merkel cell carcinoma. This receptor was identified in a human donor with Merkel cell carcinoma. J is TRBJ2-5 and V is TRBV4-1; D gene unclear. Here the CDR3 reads CASSQNLETQYF. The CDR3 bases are TGCGCCAGCAGCCAAAATCTGGAGACCCAGTACTTC.